The clone carrying this TCR beta chain was observed a single time. Its specificity is unknown. These data come from a study of vaccination and CD4 T cells after COVID-19. Study background: After nasal swab PCR-confirmed SARS-CoV-2, nine convalescents had mild disease and one severe.

This CDR3 is built from 11 residues. The trim removed 4 bases at V and 11 bases at J, leaving 4 bases unmatched. The germline V gene encodes CDR1 SGHTA and CDR2 FQGNSA. Cultured CD4+ T-cell DNA underwent Oncomine TCR Beta short-read sequencing. The authors extracted genomic DNA from cultured CD4+ T cells. TCRdb re-called the PCR reads through MiXCR, storing one row per CDR3 protein. Counted here are around 21,000 distinct CDR3 sequences, approximately 57% occurring once; the ten biggest clones make up around 9%. The sample's treatment: approximately 10-day PBMC culture with coronavirus spike peptide pools or control peptides (ViraFEST assay).

This TCR was sampled from a human donor who had recovered from COVID-19. The rearrangement links TRBV7-2 to TRBJ1-1; TRBD1 matches at 7 bases. The sequences come from CD4+ T cells from blood, cultured in vitro, collected after SARS-CoV-2 vaccination. The CDR3 is CASSSTGSAFF. In nucleotides, the CDR3 is TGTGCCAGCAGCTCGACAGGGTCCGCTTTCTTT.